This is a list of T cell receptor beta chains from one sample in a study of vaccination effects on CD4 cells after COVID-19. Their specific antigens are unknown. This table comes from immunoSEQ multiplex PCR, and its TCRdb copy is limited to in-frame clones, with some not included. The data contain about 35,000 clones, roughly two thirds of them singletons. The specimen comprised CD4+ T cells from PBMCs cultured without peptide, sampled before COVID-19 vaccination. These receptors were taken from a human donor who received a COVID-19 vaccine. Both conserved end residues are part of each CDR3. The D gene is left open where the match is weak. Size is omitted from some rows. Given values are once, few, many or a class for expanded clones.

J gene: TRBJ1-1; V gene: TRBV11-2; D gene: -; clone size: once; CDR3 protein: CASSLEGRRSGSTEAFF; CDR3 DNA: TGTGCCAGCAGCTTAGAAGGAAGACGGAGCGGGTCGACTGAAGCTTTCTTT
J gene: TRBJ1-5; V gene: TRBV6-5; D gene: -; clone size: -; CDR3 protein: CASSYSPRTPNQPQHF; CDR3 DNA: TGTGCCAGCAGTTACTCGCCAAGAACCCCAAATCAGCCCCAGCATTTT
J gene: TRBJ1-5; V gene: TRBV27; D gene: TRBD1; clone size: -; CDR3 protein: CASRQGGSQPQHF; CDR3 DNA: TGTGCCAGCAGACAGGGGGGCAGTCAGCCCCAGCATTTT
J gene: TRBJ1-5; V gene: TRBV18; D gene: -; clone size: -; CDR3 protein: CASSLGAENQPQHF; CDR3 DNA: TGTGCCAGCTCACTAGGGGCCGAGAATCAGCCCCAGCATTTT
J gene: TRBJ2-7; V gene: TRBV30; D gene: TRBD2; clone size: -; CDR3 protein: CAWSVVLAAPYEQYF; CDR3 DNA: TGTGCCTGGAGTGTAGTTCTAGCGGCCCCCTACGAGCAGTACTTC
J gene: TRBJ2-4; V gene: TRBV2; D gene: -; clone size: -; CDR3 protein: CANGQGGIQYF; CDR3 DNA: TGTGCCAATGGGCAGGGGGGCATTCAGTACTTC
J gene: TRBJ2-4; V gene: TRBV5-4; D gene: -; clone size: few; CDR3 protein: CASSAYQGAKNIQYF; CDR3 DNA: TGTGCCAGCAGCGCATACCAGGGAGCCAAAAACATTCAGTACTTC
J gene: TRBJ2-5; V gene: TRBV7-7; D gene: -; clone size: few; CDR3 protein: CASSSGRLVGQETQYF; CDR3 DNA: TGTGCCAGCAGCTCTGGGCGACTAGTGGGACAAGAGACCCAGTACTTC
J gene: TRBJ1-1; V gene: TRBV25-1; D gene: -; clone size: -; CDR3 protein: CASRTMNTEAFF; CDR3 DNA: TGTGCCAGCAGGACCATGAACACTGAAGCTTTCTTT
J gene: TRBJ2-1; V gene: TRBV11-2; D gene: TRBD2; clone size: -; CDR3 protein: CASRPPLALSSYNEQFF; CDR3 DNA: TGTGCCAGCAGGCCCCCACTAGCGCTGAGCTCCTACAATGAGCAGTTCTTC
J gene: TRBJ1-2; V gene: TRBV3-1/TRBV3-2; D gene: -; clone size: -; CDR3 protein: CASSQDTANYGYTF; CDR3 DNA: TGTGCCAGCAGCCAAGATACAGCTAACTATGGCTACACCTTC
J gene: TRBJ2-3; V gene: TRBV7-6; D gene: TRBD2; clone size: once; CDR3 protein: CASSSRTSGTDTQYF; CDR3 DNA: TGTGCCAGCAGCTCCCGGACTAGCGGCACAGATACGCAGTATTTT
J gene: TRBJ1-4; V gene: TRBV12-3/TRBV12-4; D gene: -; clone size: -; CDR3 protein: CASSLATDEKLFF; CDR3 DNA: TGTGCCAGCAGTTTAGCGACGGATGAAAAACTGTTTTTT
J gene: TRBJ2-3; V gene: TRBV19; D gene: -; clone size: -; CDR3 protein: CASSIGTGLTDTQYF; CDR3 DNA: TGTGCCAGTAGTATAGGGACCGGATTGACAGATACGCAGTATTTT
J gene: TRBJ1-5; V gene: TRBV6-4; D gene: -; clone size: -; CDR3 protein: CASSAERNQPQHF; CDR3 DNA: TGTGCCAGCAGTGCGGAGCGCAATCAGCCCCAGCATTTT
J gene: TRBJ2-1; V gene: TRBV7-9; D gene: -; clone size: few; CDR3 protein: CATLMGYSNNEQFF; CDR3 DNA: TGTGCCACCCTAATGGGCTATTCTAACAATGAGCAGTTCTTC
J gene: TRBJ1-2; V gene: TRBV29-1; D gene: -; clone size: -; CDR3 protein: CSVTGSSDGYTF; CDR3 DNA: TGCAGCGTTACCGGGTCATCGGATGGCTACACCTTC
J gene: TRBJ2-7; V gene: TRBV6-5; D gene: -; clone size: once; CDR3 protein: CASSYRRSGYEQYF; CDR3 DNA: TGTGCCAGCAGTTACCGACGGTCAGGCTACGAGCAGTACTTC
J gene: TRBJ2-5; V gene: TRBV9; D gene: -; clone size: once; CDR3 protein: CASSARDKATETQYF; CDR3 DNA: TGTGCCAGCAGCGCTCGGGACAAGGCCACGGAGACCCAGTACTTC
J gene: TRBJ2-1; V gene: TRBV1; D gene: -; clone size: -; CDR3 protein: CTSSQVNEREGPSSYNEQFF; CDR3 DNA: TGCACCAGTAGCCAAGTAAATGAGCGGGAGGGCCCCAGCTCCTACAATGAGCAGTTCTTC
J gene: TRBJ1-1; V gene: TRBV7-2; D gene: -; clone size: -; CDR3 protein: CASSLVVGLNTEAFF; CDR3 DNA: TGTGCCAGCAGCTTAGTGGTGGGCTTGAACACTGAAGCTTTCTTT
J gene: TRBJ1-4; V gene: TRBV19; D gene: -; clone size: once; CDR3 protein: CASSIGGNEKLFF; CDR3 DNA: TGTGCCAGTAGTATAGGCGGAAATGAAAAACTGTTTTTT
J gene: TRBJ1-1; V gene: TRBV7-9; D gene: TRBD1; clone size: few; CDR3 protein: CASSLRQGATEAFF; CDR3 DNA: TGTGCCAGCAGCTTACGACAGGGGGCTACTGAAGCTTTCTTT
J gene: TRBJ1-4; V gene: TRBV4-1; D gene: -; clone size: few; CDR3 protein: CASRQLRGGREKLFF; CDR3 DNA: TGCGCCAGCAGGCAATTAAGGGGGGGCCGTGAAAAACTGTTTTTT
J gene: TRBJ2-3; V gene: TRBV10-2; D gene: TRBD2; clone size: -; CDR3 protein: CASSEKVAGGATDTQYF; CDR3 DNA: TGCGCCAGCAGTGAGAAAGTAGCGGGGGGGGCCACAGATACGCAGTATTTT
J gene: TRBJ2-5; V gene: TRBV6-6; D gene: TRBD2; clone size: -; CDR3 protein: CASSHYRAGEETQYF; CDR3 DNA: TGTGCCAGCAGTCATTACCGAGCGGGAGAAGAGACCCAGTACTTC
J gene: TRBJ1-2; V gene: TRBV7-9; D gene: -; clone size: -; CDR3 protein: CASSLMSGESGYTF; CDR3 DNA: TGTGCCAGCAGCTTAATGTCAGGGGAAAGTGGCTACACCTTC
J gene: TRBJ2-1; V gene: TRBV4-2; D gene: -; clone size: -; CDR3 protein: CASSQDLAEYNEQFF; CDR3 DNA: TGTGCCAGCAGCCAAGATTTGGCAGAGTACAATGAGCAGTTCTTC
J gene: TRBJ2-1; V gene: TRBV6-6; D gene: -; clone size: -; CDR3 protein: CASSKGTSTYNEQFF; CDR3 DNA: TGTGCCAGCAGTAAAGGTACGAGTACCTACAATGAGCAGTTCTTC
J gene: TRBJ2-3; V gene: TRBV18; D gene: TRBD2; clone size: -; CDR3 protein: CASSPAGADTQYF; CDR3 DNA: TGTGCCAGCTCACCCGCGGGAGCAGATACGCAGTATTTT
J gene: TRBJ1-6; V gene: TRBV5-1; D gene: TRBD1; clone size: -; CDR3 protein: CASSLDPTGTDNSPLHF; CDR3 DNA: TGCGCCAGCAGCTTGGATCCCACCGGGACAGATAATTCACCCCTCCACTTT
J gene: TRBJ2-7; V gene: TRBV3-1/TRBV3-2; D gene: -; clone size: -; CDR3 protein: CASSQENSVDAEQYF; CDR3 DNA: TGTGCCAGCAGCCAAGAAAACAGCGTGGATGCCGAGCAGTACTTC
J gene: TRBJ2-3; V gene: TRBV25-1; D gene: TRBD1; clone size: -; CDR3 protein: CASTAGEQGAWDTQYF; CDR3 DNA: TGTGCCAGCACCGCTGGAGAACAGGGGGCTTGGGATACGCAGTATTTT
J gene: TRBJ2-7; V gene: TRBV3-1/TRBV3-2; D gene: -; clone size: -; CDR3 protein: CASSSSSAYEQYF; CDR3 DNA: TGTGCCAGCAGCTCATCAAGCGCCTACGAGCAGTACTTC
J gene: TRBJ1-1; V gene: TRBV5-5; D gene: -; clone size: -; CDR3 protein: CASSLGTVNTEAFF; CDR3 DNA: TGTGCCAGCAGCTTGGGGACGGTGAACACTGAAGCTTTCTTT
J gene: TRBJ2-7; V gene: TRBV19; D gene: TRBD1; clone size: -; CDR3 protein: CASSRTTGNYEQYF; CDR3 DNA: TGTGCCAGTAGCCGTACGACAGGGAACTACGAGCAGTACTTC
J gene: TRBJ2-3; V gene: TRBV7-2; D gene: -; clone size: few; CDR3 protein: CASSPDPADTQYF; CDR3 DNA: TGTGCCAGCAGCCCGGACCCGGCAGATACGCAGTATTTT
J gene: TRBJ1-2; V gene: TRBV6-5; D gene: -; clone size: -; CDR3 protein: CASRTGSTSNYGYTF; CDR3 DNA: TGTGCCAGCAGAACCGGGTCCACCTCTAACTATGGCTACACCTTC
J gene: TRBJ2-7; V gene: TRBV7-2; D gene: TRBD2; clone size: once; CDR3 protein: CASSLIAGGPVHEQYF; CDR3 DNA: TGTGCCAGCAGCCTAATAGCGGGAGGGCCGGTCCACGAGCAGTACTTC
J gene: TRBJ2-2; V gene: TRBV19; D gene: TRBD1; clone size: -; CDR3 protein: CASSIWGQRSAVANTGELFF; CDR3 DNA: TGTGCCAGTAGTATTTGGGGACAGCGCTCAGCCGTCGCGAACACCGGGGAGCTGTTTTTT
J gene: TRBJ1-6; V gene: TRBV5-4; D gene: -; clone size: few; CDR3 protein: CASSLASARTWARGSPLHF; CDR3 DNA: TGTGCCAGCAGCTTGGCGTCGGCAAGGACATGGGCCCGTGGGTCACCCCTCCACTTT
J gene: TRBJ2-2; V gene: TRBV2; D gene: -; clone size: -; CDR3 protein: CASRGDGYTGELFF; CDR3 DNA: TGTGCCAGCAGAGGGGACGGGTACACCGGGGAGCTGTTTTTT
J gene: TRBJ2-3; V gene: TRBV6-6; D gene: TRBD1; clone size: once; CDR3 protein: CASSYSQGAGTDTQYF; CDR3 DNA: TGTGCCAGCAGTTACTCTCAGGGGGCGGGCACAGATACGCAGTATTTT
J gene: TRBJ1-5; V gene: TRBV4-1; D gene: -; clone size: few; CDR3 protein: CASSHLTGQGYQPQHF; CDR3 DNA: TGCGCCAGCAGCCACCTAACAGGCCAGGGGTATCAGCCCCAGCATTTT
J gene: TRBJ2-3; V gene: TRBV11-3; D gene: -; clone size: -; CDR3 protein: CASSLVGGGRDTQYF; CDR3 DNA: TGTGCCAGCAGCTTAGTTGGCGGGGGCAGGGATACGCAGTATTTT
J gene: TRBJ1-2; V gene: TRBV6-5; D gene: TRBD1; clone size: few; CDR3 protein: CASRTGGSYGYTF; CDR3 DNA: TGTGCCAGCAGGACAGGGGGTAGCTATGGCTACACCTTC
J gene: TRBJ2-2; V gene: TRBV5-5; D gene: -; clone size: -; CDR3 protein: CASMSSTNTGELFF; CDR3 DNA: TGTGCCAGCATGAGTAGTACGAACACCGGGGAGCTGTTTTTT
J gene: TRBJ2-7; V gene: TRBV2; D gene: -; clone size: once; CDR3 protein: CASSEDDRIIDEQYF; CDR3 DNA: TGTGCCAGCAGTGAGGACGACAGGATTATCGACGAGCAGTACTTC
J gene: TRBJ1-1; V gene: TRBV6-1; D gene: TRBD1; clone size: -; CDR3 protein: CASSESAGGGTEAFF; CDR3 DNA: TGTGCCAGCAGTGAATCGGCAGGGGGCGGCACTGAAGCTTTCTTT
J gene: TRBJ2-3; V gene: TRBV12-3/TRBV12-4; D gene: -; clone size: -; CDR3 protein: CATTTRSTTQYF; CDR3 DNA: TGTGCCACCACGACACGTTCCACTACGCAGTATTTT
J gene: TRBJ2-7; V gene: TRBV5-4; D gene: -; clone size: -; CDR3 protein: CASSQPSTGIGEQYF; CDR3 DNA: TGTGCCAGCAGCCAACCTTCAACAGGGATCGGCGAGCAGTACTTC
J gene: TRBJ2-7; V gene: TRBV6-5; D gene: -; clone size: -; CDR3 protein: CASRARGGGPEQYF; CDR3 DNA: TGTGCCAGCAGGGCCCGGGGAGGGGGTCCCGAGCAGTACTTC
J gene: TRBJ2-7; V gene: TRBV6-5; D gene: TRBD1; clone size: -; CDR3 protein: CASNEGAHSYEQYF; CDR3 DNA: TGTGCCAGCAACGAGGGGGCCCACTCCTACGAGCAGTACTTC
J gene: TRBJ2-7; V gene: TRBV10-2; D gene: -; clone size: -; CDR3 protein: CASGPYEQYF; CDR3 DNA: TGCGCCAGCGGCCCCTACGAGCAGTACTTC